This is a list of T cell receptor beta chains from one sample in a study of shared clonotypes between healthy human individuals. Some clones are missing from TCRdb's copy, which holds only in-frame ones; the method was immunoSEQ multiplex PCR. The sample lists some 380,000 clones; about 96% were seen once. Sequencing was performed on memory CD8+ T cells sorted from blood. The receptors were sampled from a man under 40 in good health. Both conserved end residues are part of each CDR3. D genes are given only for firm matches. Expanded clones get a size class; other rows say once, few or many, or leave the size out.

J gene: TRBJ1-1; clone size: once; D gene: .; V gene: TRBV6-5; CDR3 protein: CASSYYTEAFF; CDR3 DNA: TGTGCCAGCAGTTACTACACTGAAGCTTTCTTT
J gene: TRBJ2-1; clone size: .; D gene: TRBD2; V gene: TRBV5-1; CDR3 protein: CASSLTSGNNEQFF; CDR3 DNA: TGCGCCAGCAGCTTGACTAGCGGGAACAATGAGCAGTTCTTC
J gene: TRBJ2-5; clone size: .; D gene: .; V gene: TRBV10-3; CDR3 protein: CAISESGGRGSGNQETQYF; CDR3 DNA: TGTGCCATCAGTGAGTCTGGGGGGCGCGGGAGTGGGAACCAAGAGACCCAGTACTTC
J gene: TRBJ2-4; clone size: .; D gene: .; V gene: TRBV7-2; CDR3 protein: CASSLQIGGIQYF; CDR3 DNA: TGTGCCAGCAGCTTACAGATAGGGGGCATTCAGTACTTC
J gene: TRBJ1-5; clone size: .; D gene: .; V gene: TRBV10-3; CDR3 protein: CAISVNSNRPQHF; CDR3 DNA: TGTGCCATCAGTGTTAACAGCAATCGGCCCCAGCATTTT
J gene: TRBJ1-5; clone size: .; D gene: .; V gene: TRBV6-6; CDR3 protein: CASSPVGSDQPQHF; CDR3 DNA: TGTGCCAGCAGTCCGGTGGGCAGCGATCAGCCCCAGCATTTT
J gene: TRBJ1-4; clone size: .; D gene: .; V gene: TRBV15; CDR3 protein: CATSRDPGEKLFF; CDR3 DNA: TGTGCCACCAGCAGAGATCCCGGCGAAAAACTGTTTTTT
J gene: TRBJ1-1; clone size: .; D gene: .; V gene: TRBV6-6; CDR3 protein: CASGRVGEAFF; CDR3 DNA: TGTGCCTCCGGGAGAGTTGGTGAAGCTTTCTTT
J gene: TRBJ1-2; clone size: .; D gene: .; V gene: TRBV5-6; CDR3 protein: CASSLLGGRPYGYTF; CDR3 DNA: TGTGCCAGCAGCTTGTTGGGGGGGCGGCCCTATGGCTACACCTTC
J gene: TRBJ2-3; clone size: few; D gene: .; V gene: TRBV7-2; CDR3 protein: CASSPANGDTQYF; CDR3 DNA: TGTGCCAGCAGCCCCGCGAACGGGGATACGCAGTATTTT
J gene: TRBJ2-3; clone size: .; D gene: .; V gene: TRBV7-9; CDR3 protein: CASSFQGTDTQYF; CDR3 DNA: TGTGCCAGCAGCTTTCAGGGAACAGATACGCAGTATTTT
J gene: TRBJ2-4; clone size: .; D gene: .; V gene: TRBV20-1; CDR3 protein: CSARHGDIQYF; CDR3 DNA: TGCAGTGCTAGACACGGGGACATTCAGTACTTC
J gene: TRBJ2-6; clone size: .; D gene: .; V gene: TRBV6-5; CDR3 protein: CASSSEGAGANVLTF; CDR3 DNA: TGTGCCAGCAGTTCCGAGGGGGCTGGGGCCAACGTCCTGACTTTC
J gene: TRBJ2-6; clone size: .; D gene: .; V gene: TRBV5-5; CDR3 protein: CASSRRGDSGANVLTF; CDR3 DNA: TGTGCCAGCAGCCGCCGAGGTGACTCTGGGGCCAACGTCCTGACTTTC
J gene: TRBJ2-2; clone size: once; D gene: .; V gene: TRBV18; CDR3 protein: CASSRTENTGELFF; CDR3 DNA: TGTGCCAGCTCCCGGACAGAGAACACCGGGGAGCTGTTTTTT
J gene: TRBJ2-5; clone size: .; D gene: TRBD2; V gene: TRBV5-6; CDR3 protein: CASSFGLVGETQYF; CDR3 DNA: TGTGCCAGCAGCTTTGGACTAGTAGGGGAGACCCAGTACTTC
J gene: TRBJ2-3; clone size: once; D gene: .; V gene: TRBV12-5; CDR3 protein: CASGLGHTDTQYF; CDR3 DNA: TGTGCTAGTGGTTTGGGACACACAGATACGCAGTATTTT
J gene: TRBJ2-7; clone size: .; D gene: .; V gene: TRBV7-8; CDR3 protein: CASSTLPGLRAYEQYF; CDR3 DNA: TGTGCCAGCAGCACCCTACCGGGACTCCGTGCCTACGAGCAGTACTTC